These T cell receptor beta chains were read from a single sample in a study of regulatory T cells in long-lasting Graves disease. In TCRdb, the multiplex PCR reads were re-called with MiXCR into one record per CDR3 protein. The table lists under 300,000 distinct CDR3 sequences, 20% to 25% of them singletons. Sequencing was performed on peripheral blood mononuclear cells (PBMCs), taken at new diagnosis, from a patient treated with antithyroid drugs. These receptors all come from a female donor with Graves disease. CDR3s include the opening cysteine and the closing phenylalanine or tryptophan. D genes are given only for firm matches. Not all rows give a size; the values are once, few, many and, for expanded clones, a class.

CDR3 protein: CASSLNQGTDTQYF
CDR3 DNA: TGTGCCAGCAGTTTAAATCAGGGCACAGATACGCAGTATTTT
V gene: TRBV28
J gene: TRBJ2-3
clone size: NA
D gene: NA

CDR3 protein: CAISDHDRKGNQPQHF
CDR3 DNA: TGTGCCATCAGTGATCACGACAGGAAAGGCAATCAGCCCCAGCATTTT
V gene: TRBV10-3
J gene: TRBJ1-5
clone size: NA
D gene: NA

CDR3 protein: CASSSRATSYNEQFF
CDR3 DNA: TGTGCCAGCAGCTCCAGGGCCACCTCCTACAATGAGCAGTTCTTC
V gene: TRBV11-3
J gene: TRBJ2-1
clone size: many
D gene: NA

CDR3 protein: CAWSVEDTTDTQYF
CDR3 DNA: TGTGCCTGGAGTGTGGAGGACACCACAGATACGCAGTATTTT
V gene: TRBV30
J gene: TRBJ2-3
clone size: NA
D gene: NA

CDR3 protein: CSVVVTGETQYF
CDR3 DNA: TGCAGCGTTGTTGTGACAGGGGAGACCCAGTACTTC
V gene: TRBV29-1
J gene: TRBJ2-5
clone size: many
D gene: TRBD1

CDR3 protein: CATSLSGANVLTF
CDR3 DNA: TGTGCCACCAGCCTCTCTGGGGCCAACGTCCTGACTTTC
V gene: TRBV24-1
J gene: TRBJ2-6
clone size: many
D gene: NA

CDR3 protein: CAWRDSGSQAGELFF
CDR3 DNA: TGTGCCTGGAGAGACAGCGGGAGTCAAGCCGGGGAGCTGTTTTTT
V gene: TRBV30
J gene: TRBJ2-2
clone size: many
D gene: TRBD2

CDR3 protein: CASSLRGQGGQETQYF
CDR3 DNA: TGCGCCAGCAGCTTGCGGGGACAGGGAGGCCAAGAGACCCAGTACTTC
V gene: TRBV5-1
J gene: TRBJ2-5
clone size: many
D gene: TRBD1

CDR3 protein: CASSRGLEGYTF
CDR3 DNA: TGTGCCAGCTCGAGGGGACTGGAGGGCTACACCTTC
V gene: TRBV18
J gene: TRBJ1-2
clone size: many
D gene: NA

CDR3 protein: CSARTWMNTGELFF
CDR3 DNA: TGCAGTGCTAGAACCTGGATGAACACCGGGGAGCTGTTTTTT
V gene: TRBV20-1
J gene: TRBJ2-2
clone size: many
D gene: NA

CDR3 protein: CASSFTTTGGETQYF
CDR3 DNA: TGTGCCAGCAGCTTCACGACGACAGGGGGAGAGACCCAGTACTTC
V gene: TRBV7-2
J gene: TRBJ2-5
clone size: NA
D gene: TRBD1

CDR3 protein: CASSSRDGNYGYTF
CDR3 DNA: TGTGCCAGCAGTTCCCGGGACGGGAACTATGGCTACACCTTC
V gene: TRBV28
J gene: TRBJ1-2
clone size: NA
D gene: NA

CDR3 protein: CASSLFRMTGNYGYTF
CDR3 DNA: TGTGCCAGCAGCTTGTTTAGGATGACAGGGAACTATGGCTACACCTTC
V gene: TRBV5-6
J gene: TRBJ1-2
clone size: NA
D gene: TRBD1

CDR3 protein: CASSLGRKINEKLFF
CDR3 DNA: TGCGCCAGCAGCTTGGGGAGGAAAATTAATGAAAAACTGTTTTTT
V gene: TRBV5-1
J gene: TRBJ1-4
clone size: NA
D gene: NA

CDR3 protein: CSARDATARQYF
CDR3 DNA: TGCAGTGCTAGAGATGCCACGGCGAGGCAGTACTTC
V gene: TRBV20-1
J gene: TRBJ2-7
clone size: many
D gene: NA

CDR3 protein: CSARTSGRGELFF
CDR3 DNA: TGCAGTGCTAGAACTTCGGGACGCGGGGAGCTGTTTTTT
V gene: TRBV20-1
J gene: TRBJ2-2
clone size: many
D gene: NA

CDR3 protein: CASSAGGRETQYF
CDR3 DNA: TGTGCCAGCAGCGCAGGGGGCCGGGAGACCCAGTACTTC
V gene: TRBV12-3/TRBV12-4
J gene: TRBJ2-5
clone size: many
D gene: TRBD1

CDR3 protein: CASSLAASGGQDTQYF
CDR3 DNA: TGTGCCAGCAGCTTAGCCGCTAGCGGGGGGCAGGATACGCAGTATTTT
V gene: TRBV7-2
J gene: TRBJ2-3
clone size: many
D gene: TRBD2

CDR3 protein: CASSQATPHSRGEQFF
CDR3 DNA: TGTGCCAGCAGCCAAGCCACCCCCCATAGCAGGGGTGAGCAGTTCTTC
V gene: TRBV4-2
J gene: TRBJ2-1
clone size: many
D gene: NA

CDR3 protein: CASSLGVADNTGELFF
CDR3 DNA: TGTGCCAGCAGCTTAGGGGTGGCAGACAACACCGGGGAGCTGTTTTTT
V gene: TRBV7-2
J gene: TRBJ2-2
clone size: NA
D gene: NA

CDR3 protein: CSASALAGVRHEQYF
CDR3 DNA: TGCAGTGCCAGCGCTCTAGCGGGAGTACGACACGAGCAGTACTTC
V gene: TRBV20-1
J gene: TRBJ2-7
clone size: many
D gene: TRBD2

CDR3 protein: CSARGAFGNQPQHF
CDR3 DNA: TGCAGTGCTAGGGGGGCTTTCGGCAATCAGCCCCAGCATTTT
V gene: TRBV20-1
J gene: TRBJ1-5
clone size: NA
D gene: NA

CDR3 protein: CSASPPGQGGDEQFF
CDR3 DNA: TGCAGTGCTTCCCCCCCGGGACAGGGAGGAGATGAGCAGTTCTTC
V gene: TRBV20-1
J gene: TRBJ2-1
clone size: many
D gene: TRBD1

CDR3 protein: CSARDPGTGGYTF
CDR3 DNA: TGCAGTGCTAGAGATCCAGGAACGGGTGGCTACACCTTC
V gene: TRBV20-1
J gene: TRBJ1-2
clone size: many
D gene: NA

CDR3 protein: CASSQVAGGYNEQFF
CDR3 DNA: TGCGCCAGCAGCCAAGTCGCGGGAGGATACAATGAGCAGTTCTTC
V gene: TRBV4-1
J gene: TRBJ2-1
clone size: many
D gene: TRBD2

CDR3 protein: CATSRSGSSEKLFF
CDR3 DNA: TGTGCCACCTCCCGCTCAGGTTCTTCGGAAAAACTGTTTTTT
V gene: TRBV24-1
J gene: TRBJ1-4
clone size: many
D gene: NA

CDR3 protein: CATNEQGAGGGYTF
CDR3 DNA: TGTGCCACCAATGAACAGGGGGCCGGTGGCGGCTACACCTTC
V gene: TRBV13
J gene: TRBJ1-2
clone size: many
D gene: TRBD1

CDR3 protein: CASSQRDFRNAWEKLFF
CDR3 DNA: TGTGCCAGCAGTCAAAGGGACTTTCGCAACGCCTGGGAAAAACTGTTTTTT
V gene: TRBV12-3/TRBV12-4
J gene: TRBJ1-4
clone size: many
D gene: NA

CDR3 protein: CASSSYPGLGYSEQFF
CDR3 DNA: TGCGCCAGCAGCTCATATCCGGGACTAGGGTATAGTGAGCAGTTCTTC
V gene: TRBV5-1
J gene: TRBJ2-1
clone size: many
D gene: TRBD2

CDR3 protein: CASSLVGIGANVLTF
CDR3 DNA: TGTGCCAGCAGCTTAGTCGGGATTGGGGCCAACGTCCTGACTTTC
V gene: TRBV7-2
J gene: TRBJ2-6
clone size: NA
D gene: NA

CDR3 protein: CASSQDRGPVNTEAFF
CDR3 DNA: TGCGCCAGCAGCCAAGATCGAGGGCCCGTGAACACTGAAGCTTTCTTT
V gene: TRBV4-3
J gene: TRBJ1-1
clone size: many
D gene: NA

CDR3 protein: CASSPGSLSSYEQYF
CDR3 DNA: TGTGCCAGCAGTCCCGGGTCCTTGAGCTCCTACGAGCAGTACTTC
V gene: TRBV3-1
J gene: TRBJ2-7
clone size: few
D gene: NA

CDR3 protein: CASTIGTNSYEQYF
CDR3 DNA: TGTGCCAGTACCATCGGGACAAACTCCTACGAGCAGTACTTC
V gene: TRBV19
J gene: TRBJ2-7
clone size: many
D gene: NA

CDR3 protein: CASSFLLGGGQETQYF
CDR3 DNA: TGTGCCAGCAGCTTCCTCCTCGGAGGAGGGCAAGAGACCCAGTACTTC
V gene: TRBV7-2
J gene: TRBJ2-5
clone size: many
D gene: NA

CDR3 protein: CSARRDRSNTEAFF
CDR3 DNA: TGCAGTGCTCGCCGGGACAGGTCGAACACTGAAGCTTTCTTT
V gene: TRBV20-1
J gene: TRBJ1-1
clone size: many
D gene: TRBD1

CDR3 protein: CASSLSGGAILEETQYF
CDR3 DNA: TGTGCCAGCAGTTTATCTGGGGGGGCCATACTTGAAGAGACCCAGTACTTC
V gene: TRBV28
J gene: TRBJ2-5
clone size: NA
D gene: NA

CDR3 protein: CSVERYGGLAGDSGGELFF
CDR3 DNA: TGCAGCGTTGAACGATACGGGGGACTAGCGGGAGATTCGGGCGGGGAGCTGTTTTTT
V gene: TRBV29-1
J gene: TRBJ2-2
clone size: NA
D gene: TRBD2

CDR3 protein: CASSEAFSYGYTF
CDR3 DNA: TGTGCCAGCAGTGAAGCCTTCTCCTATGGCTACACCTTC
V gene: TRBV2
J gene: TRBJ1-2
clone size: many
D gene: NA

CDR3 protein: CAWSLGVGNQPQHF
CDR3 DNA: TGTGCCTGGAGTTTGGGGGTAGGCAATCAGCCCCAGCATTTT
V gene: TRBV30
J gene: TRBJ1-5
clone size: NA
D gene: NA

CDR3 protein: CAWRISGGSVAQYF
CDR3 DNA: TGTGCCTGGAGGATCTCCGGGGGGAGCGTGGCCCAGTACTTC
V gene: TRBV30
J gene: TRBJ2-5
clone size: many
D gene: TRBD2

CDR3 protein: CASSYRTGSTGELFF
CDR3 DNA: TGTGCCAGCAGTTACAGGACAGGGAGCACCGGGGAGCTGTTTTTT
V gene: TRBV6-2/TRBV6-3
J gene: TRBJ2-2
clone size: many
D gene: TRBD1

CDR3 protein: CASSQLSNTEAFF
CDR3 DNA: TGTGCCAGCAGCCAGTTGTCGAACACTGAAGCTTTCTTT
V gene: TRBV3-1
J gene: TRBJ1-1
clone size: many
D gene: NA

CDR3 protein: CSARETGNQPQHF
CDR3 DNA: TGCAGTGCACGGGAAACCGGCAATCAGCCCCAGCATTTT
V gene: TRBV20-1
J gene: TRBJ1-5
clone size: many
D gene: NA

CDR3 protein: CASSFRQGAQPQHF
CDR3 DNA: TGTGCCAGCAGTTTCCGACAGGGGGCCCAGCCCCAGCATTTT
V gene: TRBV6-2/TRBV6-3
J gene: TRBJ1-5
clone size: NA
D gene: TRBD1

CDR3 protein: CASSSDRDTEAFF
CDR3 DNA: TGTGCCAGCAGCTCTGACAGGGACACTGAAGCTTTCTTT
V gene: TRBV7-6
J gene: TRBJ1-1
clone size: many
D gene: TRBD1

CDR3 protein: CASSQVLARSGANVLTF
CDR3 DNA: TGTGCCAGCAGCCAAGTGTTAGCTCGCTCTGGGGCCAACGTCCTGACTTTC
V gene: TRBV3-1
J gene: TRBJ2-6
clone size: many
D gene: NA

CDR3 protein: CASRPGQFYSGNTIYF
CDR3 DNA: TGCGCCAGCCGACCAGGGCAGTTTTACTCTGGAAACACCATATATTTT
V gene: TRBV4-1
J gene: TRBJ1-3
clone size: few
D gene: NA

CDR3 protein: CASSLGALCWVVETQYF
CDR3 DNA: TGTGCCAGCAGCTTAGGGGCCTTGTGCTGGGTTGTGGAGACCCAGTACTTC
V gene: TRBV7-7
J gene: TRBJ2-5
clone size: many
D gene: NA

CDR3 protein: CASSPGRTTGELFF
CDR3 DNA: TGTGCCAGCAGCCCGGGACGGACCACCGGGGAGCTGTTTTTT
V gene: TRBV5-6
J gene: TRBJ2-2
clone size: many
D gene: NA

CDR3 protein: CASSLRQGLNSPLHF
CDR3 DNA: TGTGCCAGCAGTTTACGACAGGGCCTTAATTCACCCCTCCACTTT
V gene: TRBV28
J gene: TRBJ1-6
clone size: few
D gene: TRBD1

CDR3 protein: CSASTGYYEQYF
CDR3 DNA: TGCAGTGCTTCCACAGGGTACTACGAGCAGTACTTC
V gene: TRBV20-1
J gene: TRBJ2-7
clone size: many
D gene: NA

CDR3 protein: CASIDPQGADTQYF
CDR3 DNA: TGCGCCAGCATCGACCCCCAGGGGGCAGATACGCAGTATTTT
V gene: TRBV5-1
J gene: TRBJ2-3
clone size: many
D gene: TRBD1

CDR3 protein: CSAKNPSGGELFF
CDR3 DNA: TGCAGTGCTAAGAACCCGAGCGGGGGGGAGCTGTTTTTT
V gene: TRBV20-1
J gene: TRBJ2-2
clone size: NA
D gene: NA

CDR3 protein: CASSLKGQAGIHYEQYF
CDR3 DNA: TGTGCCAGCAGCTTAAAAGGGCAAGCGGGGATTCACTACGAGCAGTACTTC
V gene: TRBV7-2
J gene: TRBJ2-7
clone size: many
D gene: TRBD2

CDR3 protein: CASSVIGGGHTF
CDR3 DNA: TGTGCCAGCAGCGTTATAGGGGGTGGCCACACCTTC
V gene: TRBV9
J gene: TRBJ1-2
clone size: few
D gene: NA

CDR3 protein: CASSPATYNEQFF
CDR3 DNA: TGTGCCAGCAGTCCCGCTACGTACAATGAGCAGTTCTTC
V gene: TRBV6-1
J gene: TRBJ2-1
clone size: many
D gene: NA

CDR3 protein: CATSRDQGAGQPQHF
CDR3 DNA: TGTGCCACCAGCAGAGATCAGGGGGCAGGTCAGCCCCAGCATTTT
V gene: TRBV15
J gene: TRBJ1-5
clone size: many
D gene: TRBD1